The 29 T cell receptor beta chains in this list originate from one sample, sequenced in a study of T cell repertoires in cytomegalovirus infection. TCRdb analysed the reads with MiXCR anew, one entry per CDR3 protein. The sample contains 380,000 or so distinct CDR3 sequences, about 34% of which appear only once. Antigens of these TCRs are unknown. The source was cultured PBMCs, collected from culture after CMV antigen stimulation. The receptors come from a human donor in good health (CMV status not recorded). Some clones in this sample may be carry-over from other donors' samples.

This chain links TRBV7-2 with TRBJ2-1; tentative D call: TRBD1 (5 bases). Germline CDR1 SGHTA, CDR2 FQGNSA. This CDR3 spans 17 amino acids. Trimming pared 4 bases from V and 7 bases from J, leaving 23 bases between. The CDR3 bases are TGTGCCAGCAGCTCCCCCCCAGGCAGGGCCCCGCCGAATGAGCAGTTCTTC. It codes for CASSSPPGRAPPNEQFF. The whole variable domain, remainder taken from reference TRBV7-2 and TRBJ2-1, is GAGVSQSPSNKVTEKGKDVELRCDPISGHTALYWYRQSLGQGLEFLIYFQGNSAPDKSGLPSDRFSAERTGGSVSTLTIQRTQQEDSAVYLCASSSPPGRAPPNEQFFGPGTRLTVL.

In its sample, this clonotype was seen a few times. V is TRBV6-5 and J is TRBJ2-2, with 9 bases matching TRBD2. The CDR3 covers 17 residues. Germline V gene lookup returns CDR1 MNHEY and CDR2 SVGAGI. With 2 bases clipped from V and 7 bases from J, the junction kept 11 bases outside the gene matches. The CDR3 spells CASSYKGTSIRGGELFF. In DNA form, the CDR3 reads TGTGCCAGCAGTTACAAAGGGACTAGCATTAGAGGCGGGGAGCTGTTTTTT.

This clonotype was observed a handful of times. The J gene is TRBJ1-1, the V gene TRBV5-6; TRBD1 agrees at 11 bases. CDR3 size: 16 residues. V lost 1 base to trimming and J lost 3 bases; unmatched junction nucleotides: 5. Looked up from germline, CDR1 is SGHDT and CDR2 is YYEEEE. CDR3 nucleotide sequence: TGTGCCAGCAGCTTGTTGGGACAGGGGGGAGACACTGAAGCTTTCTTT. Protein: CASSLLGQGGDTEAFF.

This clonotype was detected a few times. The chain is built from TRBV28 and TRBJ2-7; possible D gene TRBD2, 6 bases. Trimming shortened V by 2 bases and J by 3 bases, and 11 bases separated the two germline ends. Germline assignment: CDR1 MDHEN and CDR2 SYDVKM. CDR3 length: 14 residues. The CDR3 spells CASSLTAGRYEQYF. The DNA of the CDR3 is TGTGCCAGCAGTTTAACGGCGGGACGCTACGAGCAGTACTTC.

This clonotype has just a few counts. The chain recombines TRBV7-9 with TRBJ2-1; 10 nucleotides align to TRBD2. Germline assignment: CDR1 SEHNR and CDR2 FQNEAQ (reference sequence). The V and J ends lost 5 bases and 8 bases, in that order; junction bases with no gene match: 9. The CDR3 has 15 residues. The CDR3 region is CASSPLAGDWDEQFF. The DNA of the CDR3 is TGTGCCAGCAGCCCGCTAGCGGGAGACTGGGATGAGCAGTTCTTC.

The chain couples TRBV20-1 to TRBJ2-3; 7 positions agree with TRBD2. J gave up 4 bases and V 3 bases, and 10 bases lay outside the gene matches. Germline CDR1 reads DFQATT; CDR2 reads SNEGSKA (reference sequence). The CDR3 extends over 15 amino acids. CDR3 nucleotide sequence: TGCAGTGCTAGGCCCAGCGGGATTGCACCAGATACGCAGTATTTT. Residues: CSARPSGIAPDTQYF.

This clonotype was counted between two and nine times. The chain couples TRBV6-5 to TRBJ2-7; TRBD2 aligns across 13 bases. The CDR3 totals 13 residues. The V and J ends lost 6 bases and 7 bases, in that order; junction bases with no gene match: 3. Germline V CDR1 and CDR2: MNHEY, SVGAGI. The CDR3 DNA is TGTGCCAGCAGACCGGGACTAGCGGGAGAGCAGTACGTC. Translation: CASRPGLAGEQYV.

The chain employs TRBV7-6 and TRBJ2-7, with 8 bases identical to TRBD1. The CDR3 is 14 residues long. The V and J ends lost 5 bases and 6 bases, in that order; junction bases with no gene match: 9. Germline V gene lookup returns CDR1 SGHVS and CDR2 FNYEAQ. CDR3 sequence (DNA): TGTGCCAGCAGCAGCCGGACAGGGTTTACCGAGCAGTACTTC. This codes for CASSSRTGFTEQYF.

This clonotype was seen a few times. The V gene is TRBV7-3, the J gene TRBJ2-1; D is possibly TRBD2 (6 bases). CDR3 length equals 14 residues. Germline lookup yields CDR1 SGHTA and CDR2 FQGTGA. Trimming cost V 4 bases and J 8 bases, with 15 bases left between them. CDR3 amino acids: CASSSAGGLDEQFF. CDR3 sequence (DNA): TGTGCCAGCAGCTCAGCGGGTGGCTTAGATGAGCAGTTCTTC.

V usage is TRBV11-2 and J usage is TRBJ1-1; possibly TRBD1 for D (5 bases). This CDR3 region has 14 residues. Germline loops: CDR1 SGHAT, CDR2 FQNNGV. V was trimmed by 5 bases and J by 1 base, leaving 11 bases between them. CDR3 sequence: CASSLSGGNTEAFF. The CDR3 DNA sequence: TGTGCCAGCAGCCTATCCGGGGGGAACACTGAAGCTTTCTTT.

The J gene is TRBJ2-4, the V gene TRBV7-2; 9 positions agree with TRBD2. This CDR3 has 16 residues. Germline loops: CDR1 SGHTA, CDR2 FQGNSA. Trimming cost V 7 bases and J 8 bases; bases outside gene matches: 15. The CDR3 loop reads CASTEYLAGGRDIQYF. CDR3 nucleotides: TGTGCCAGCACCGAATATCTGGCGGGAGGGCGGGACATTCAGTACTTC.

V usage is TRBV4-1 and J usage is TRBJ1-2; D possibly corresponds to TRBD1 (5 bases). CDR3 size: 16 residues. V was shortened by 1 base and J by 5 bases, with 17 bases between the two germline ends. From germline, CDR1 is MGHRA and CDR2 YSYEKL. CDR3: CASSQGGTAAVYGYTF. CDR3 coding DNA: TGCGCCAGCAGCCAAGGTGGGACGGCCGCTGTATATGGCTACACCTTC.

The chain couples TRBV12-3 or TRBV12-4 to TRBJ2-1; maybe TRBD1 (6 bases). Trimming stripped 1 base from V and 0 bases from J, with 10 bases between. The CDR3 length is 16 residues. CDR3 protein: CASSLGGHLSYNEQFF. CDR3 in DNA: TGTGCCAGCAGTTTAGGGGGACACCTCTCCTACAATGAGCAGTTCTTC.

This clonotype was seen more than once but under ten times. CDR3 residues: CASSLPAGANYGYTF. CDR3 DNA: TGTGCCAGCAGTTTACCCGCAGGAGCTAACTATGGCTACACCTTC. V gene TRBV27 combines with J gene TRBJ1-2; D not certain. The CDR3 sequence is 15 residues long. V lost 2 bases, J lost 0 bases, and 10 bases lay in between. The V gene's germline CDR1 is MNHEY and CDR2 SMNVEV (reference sequence).

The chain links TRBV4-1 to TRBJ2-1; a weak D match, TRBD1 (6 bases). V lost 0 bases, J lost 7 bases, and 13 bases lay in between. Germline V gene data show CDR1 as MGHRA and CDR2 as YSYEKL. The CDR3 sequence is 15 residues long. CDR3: CASSQDLIRGNEQFF. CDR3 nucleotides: TGCGCCAGCAGCCAAGATCTGATCAGGGGAAATGAGCAGTTCTTC.

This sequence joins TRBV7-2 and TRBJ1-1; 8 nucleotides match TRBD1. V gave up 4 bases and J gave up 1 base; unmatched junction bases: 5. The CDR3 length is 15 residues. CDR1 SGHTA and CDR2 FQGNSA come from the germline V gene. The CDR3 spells CASSYWTGTNTEAFF. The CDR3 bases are TGTGCCAGCAGCTACTGGACAGGGACGAACACTGAAGCTTTCTTT.

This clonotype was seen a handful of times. The CDR3 sequence is CASSMNIAEQFF. For the CDR3, the DNA is TGTGCCAGTAGTATGAACATCGCTGAGCAGTTCTTC. The chain links TRBV19 to TRBJ2-1; D remains unclear. Germline CDR1 and CDR2: LNHDA and SQIVND (reference sequence). The V and J ends lost 3 bases and 9 bases respectively, with 9 bases between them. The CDR3 contains 12 residues. The whole variable domain, remainder taken from reference TRBV19 and TRBJ2-1, is DGGITQSPKYLFRKEGQNVTLSCEQNLNHDAMYWYRQDPGQGLRLIYYSQIVNDFQKGDIAEGYSVSREKKESFPLTVTSAQKNPTAFYLCASSMNIAEQFFGPGTRLTVL.

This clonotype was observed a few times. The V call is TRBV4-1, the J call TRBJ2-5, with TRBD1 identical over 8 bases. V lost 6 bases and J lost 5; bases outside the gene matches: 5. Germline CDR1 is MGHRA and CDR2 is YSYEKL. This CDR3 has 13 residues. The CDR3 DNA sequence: TGCGCCAGCAGTCAAACAGGGGGGGAGACCCAGTACTTC. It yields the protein CASSQTGGETQYF.

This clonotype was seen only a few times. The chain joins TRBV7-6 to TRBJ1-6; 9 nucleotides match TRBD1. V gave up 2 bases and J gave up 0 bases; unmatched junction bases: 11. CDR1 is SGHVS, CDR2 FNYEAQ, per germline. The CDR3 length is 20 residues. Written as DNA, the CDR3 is TGTGCCAGCAGCTTAAGAGCGGGACAGGGTGTCAGCTCCTATAATTCACCCCTCCACTTT. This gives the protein CASSLRAGQGVSSYNSPLHF.

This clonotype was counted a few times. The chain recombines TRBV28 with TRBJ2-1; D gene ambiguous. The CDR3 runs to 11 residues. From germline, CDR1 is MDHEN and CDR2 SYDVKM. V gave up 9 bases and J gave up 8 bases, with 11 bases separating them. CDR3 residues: CASEYYDEQFF. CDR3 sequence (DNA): TGTGCCAGTGAATATTACGATGAGCAGTTCTTC.

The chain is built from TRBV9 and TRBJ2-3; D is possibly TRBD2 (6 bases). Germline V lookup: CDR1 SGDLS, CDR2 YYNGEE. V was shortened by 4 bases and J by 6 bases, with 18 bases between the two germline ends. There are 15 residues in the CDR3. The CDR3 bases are TGTGCCAGCAGCCGATCGGTGGGAGGCTTCGATACGCAGTATTTT. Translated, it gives CASSRSVGGFDTQYF.

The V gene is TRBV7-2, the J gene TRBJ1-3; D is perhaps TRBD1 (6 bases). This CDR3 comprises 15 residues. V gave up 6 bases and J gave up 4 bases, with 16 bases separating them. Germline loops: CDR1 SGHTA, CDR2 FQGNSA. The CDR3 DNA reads TGTGCCAGCAGTCGTCTCAGGGGCTCAGGAAACACCATATATTTT. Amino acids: CASSRLRGSGNTIYF.

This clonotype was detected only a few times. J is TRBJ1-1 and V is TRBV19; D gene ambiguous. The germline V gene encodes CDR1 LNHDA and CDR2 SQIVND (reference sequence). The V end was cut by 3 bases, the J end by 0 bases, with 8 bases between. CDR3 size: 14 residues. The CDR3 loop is CASSIPRMNTEAFF. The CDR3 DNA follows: TGTGCCAGTAGTATCCCCAGAATGAACACTGAAGCTTTCTTT. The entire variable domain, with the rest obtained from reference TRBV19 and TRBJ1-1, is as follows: DGGITQSPKYLFRKEGQNVTLSCEQNLNHDAMYWYRQDPGQGLRLIYYSQIVNDFQKGDIAEGYSVSREKKESFPLTVTSAQKNPTAFYLCASSIPRMNTEAFFGQGTRLTVV.

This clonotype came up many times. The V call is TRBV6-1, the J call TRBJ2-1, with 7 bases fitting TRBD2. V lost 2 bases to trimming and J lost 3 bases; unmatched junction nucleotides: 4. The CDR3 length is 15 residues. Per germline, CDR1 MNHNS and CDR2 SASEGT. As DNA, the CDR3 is TGTGCCAGCAGTGAAAGTCTAGCGGTCTACAATGAGCAGTTCTTC. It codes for CASSESLAVYNEQFF.

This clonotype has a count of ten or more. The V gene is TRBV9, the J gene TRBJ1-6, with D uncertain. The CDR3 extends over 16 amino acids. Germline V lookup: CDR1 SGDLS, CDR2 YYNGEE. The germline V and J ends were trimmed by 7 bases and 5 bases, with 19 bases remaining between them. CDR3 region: CASSRGRVSDNSPLHF. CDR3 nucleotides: TGTGCCAGCTCACGAGGGAGGGTGTCCGATAATTCACCCCTCCACTTT.

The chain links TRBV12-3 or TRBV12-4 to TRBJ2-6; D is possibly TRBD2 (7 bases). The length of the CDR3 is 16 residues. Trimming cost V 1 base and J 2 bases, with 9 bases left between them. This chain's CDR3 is CASSLGGGTGANVLTF. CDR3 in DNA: TGTGCCAGCAGTTTAGGGGGGGGCACTGGGGCCAACGTCCTGACTTTC.

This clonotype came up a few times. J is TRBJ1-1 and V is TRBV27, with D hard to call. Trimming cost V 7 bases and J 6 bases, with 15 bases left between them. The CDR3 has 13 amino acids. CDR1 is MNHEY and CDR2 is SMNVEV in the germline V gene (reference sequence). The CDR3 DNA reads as TGTGCCAGCAACCCCGTAGGGCGCGCTGAAGCTTTCTTT. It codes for CASNPVGRAEAFF.

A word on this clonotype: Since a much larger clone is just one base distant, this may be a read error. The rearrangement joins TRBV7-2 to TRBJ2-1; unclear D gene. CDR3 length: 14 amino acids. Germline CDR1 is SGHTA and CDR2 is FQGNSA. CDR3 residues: CASKFTIKDKEQFF. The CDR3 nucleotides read TGTGCCAGCAAATTCACGATAAAAGACAAAGAGCAGTTCTTC. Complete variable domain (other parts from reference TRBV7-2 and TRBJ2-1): GAGVSQSPSNKVTEKGKDVELRCDPISGHTALYWYRQSLGQGLEFLIYFQGNSAPDKSGLPSDRFSAERTGGSVSTLTIQRTQQEDSAVYLCASKFTIKDKEQFFGPGTRLTVL.

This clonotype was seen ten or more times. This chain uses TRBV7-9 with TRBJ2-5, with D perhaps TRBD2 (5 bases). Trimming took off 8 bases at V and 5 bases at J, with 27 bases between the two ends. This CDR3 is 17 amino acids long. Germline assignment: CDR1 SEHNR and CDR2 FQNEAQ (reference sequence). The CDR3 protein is CASGLSWAFRLGETQYF. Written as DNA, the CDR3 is TGTGCCAGCGGACTTTCCTGGGCTTTTCGGCTCGGGGAGACCCAGTACTTC. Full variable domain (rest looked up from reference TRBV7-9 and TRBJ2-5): DTGVSQNPRHKITKRGQNVTFRCDPISEHNRLYWYRQTLGQGPEFLTYFQNEAQLEKSRLLSDRFSAERPKGSFSTLEIQRTEQGDSAMYLCASGLSWAFRLGETQYFGPGTRLLVL.